The 31 T cell receptor beta chains below all came from one sample that was sequenced in a study of identical twins. TCRdb ran MiXCR on the 5' RACE reads and lists one entry per CDR3 protein. The sample lists fewer than 350,000 distinct CDR3 sequences; about 8% were seen once. The same sample was also used in a study of yellow fever vaccine responses in identical twins.

The sample consisted of memory (CD45RO+) T cells sorted from blood. These receptors came from a woman between 18 and 29 years old in good health.

There are a few counts of this clonotype. J is TRBJ2-5 and V is TRBV11-2, with D tentatively TRBD1 (6 bases). The germline V and J ends were trimmed by 1 base and 0 bases, with 9 bases remaining between them. This CDR3 is 15 amino acids long. CDR1 and CDR2 (germline): SGHAT, FQNNGV. The CDR3 DNA sequence: TGTGCCAGCAGCTTAGGAACAGGGCACCAAGAGACCCAGTACTTC. Translation gives CASSLGTGHQETQYF. Full variable domain (missing parts from reference TRBV11-2 and TRBJ2-5): EAGVAQSPRYKIIEKRQSVAFWCNPISGHATLYWYQQILGQGPKLLIQFQNNGVVDDSQLPKDRFSAERLKGVDSTLKIQPAKLEDSAVYLCASSLGTGHQETQYFGPGTRLLVL.

V gene TRBV3-1 combines with J gene TRBJ2-1; no clear D. Trimming took 10 bases from V and 0 from J, leaving 10 bases between them. Per germline, CDR1 LGHDT and CDR2 YNNKEL (reference sequence). There are 13 residues in the CDR3. The CDR3 DNA is TGTGCCACCAGATCGAGCTCCTACAATGAGCAGTTCTTC. Translating gives CATRSSSYNEQFF.

V gene TRBV12-3 or TRBV12-4 combines with J gene TRBJ2-1; 12 bases line up with TRBD2. Trimming removed 6 bases from V and 9 bases from J; junction bases left unmatched: 6. This CDR3 comprises 14 residues. The CDR3 spells CASSRTSGVSEQFF. CDR3 coding DNA: TGTGCCAGCAGCCGGACTAGCGGGGTGAGTGAGCAGTTCTTC.

This chain links TRBV3-1 with TRBJ2-5, with 12 bases fitting TRBD2. CDR3 length: 14 residues. The V gene's germline CDR1 is LGHDT and CDR2 YNNKEL (reference sequence). The junction had 4 bases not matched to a gene; V was cut back by 4 bases and J by 7 bases. This CDR3 is CASSPSGRDGTQYF. The DNA of the CDR3 is TGTGCCAGCAGCCCTAGCGGGAGGGATGGGACCCAGTACTTC.

This clonotype was found many times. The chain is built from TRBV7-3 and TRBJ1-1; D unclear. V was shortened by 4 bases and J by 1 base, with 7 bases between the two germline ends. Germline CDR1 and CDR2: SGHTA and FQGTGA. This CDR3 has 13 amino acids. CDR3 protein: CASSSSKNTEAFF. CDR3 sequence (DNA): TGTGCCAGCAGCTCGTCTAAGAACACTGAAGCTTTCTTT. The variable domain in full, with the rest retrieved from reference TRBV7-3 and TRBJ1-1, is GAGVSQTPSNKVTEKGKYVELRCDPISGHTALYWYRQSLGQGPEFLIYFQGTGAADDSGLPNDRFFAVRPEGSVSTLKIQRTERGDSAVYLCASSSSKNTEAFFGQGTRLTVV.

The sample holds many counts of this clonotype. The chain is built from TRBV5-1 and TRBJ2-5; a possible D gene is TRBD1 (5 bases). CDR3 length equals 15 residues. Germline lookup yields CDR1 SGHRS and CDR2 YFSETQ. V was shortened by 7 bases and J by 5 bases, with 21 bases between the two germline ends. The CDR3 reads CASGSGSWNKETQYF. As DNA, the CDR3 is TGCGCCAGCGGATCAGGGTCATGGAATAAGGAGACCCAGTACTTC.

This clonotype was picked up a small number of times. The CDR3 sequence is CASSLGTSGSFGETQYF. In nucleotides, the CDR3 is TGTGCCAGCAGCTTAGGTACTAGCGGGAGTTTTGGAGAGACCCAGTACTTC. The J gene is TRBJ2-5, the V gene TRBV7-9; 11 bases are a match to TRBD2. The CDR3 loop spans 17 amino acids. Looked up from germline, CDR1 is SEHNR and CDR2 is FQNEAQ (reference sequence). With 1 base clipped from V and 4 bases from J, the junction kept 8 bases outside the gene matches.

The chain joins TRBV5-1 to TRBJ2-1; D is unclear. This CDR3 comprises 15 residues. The V gene's germline CDR1 is SGHRS and CDR2 YFSETQ. With 3 bases removed from V and 10 bases from J, the gap between germline ends came to 20 bases. CDR3 loop: CASSSSRMASSEQFF. The CDR3, as DNA: TGCGCCAGCAGCTCTTCGCGTATGGCCTCGTCGGAGCAGTTCTTC.

The chain couples TRBV10-3 to TRBJ2-1, with D perhaps given as TRBD1 or TRBD2 (5 bases each). The CDR3 consists of 15 residues. Germline loops: CDR1 ENHRY, CDR2 SYGVKD. Trimming took 3 bases from V and 7 from J, leaving 16 bases between them. The CDR3 bases are TGTGCCATCAGTGAAACAGGTGCCACGGGGAATGAGCAGTTCTTC. This gives the protein CAISETGATGNEQFF.

V and J are TRBV5-6 and TRBJ2-7; 7 positions agree with TRBD1. CDR1 SGHDT and CDR2 YYEEEE come from the germline V gene. The CDR3 is made up of 13 amino acids. V was pared by 4 bases and J by 4 bases, with 5 bases of the junction left unmatched. The CDR3 loop is CASSGTEVYEQYF. The CDR3, as DNA: TGTGCCAGCAGCGGGACAGAGGTTTACGAGCAGTACTTC.

The rearrangement links TRBV28 to TRBJ2-3; TRBD2 matches 7 bases. The V segment lost 11 bases and the J segment 7 bases; nucleotides outside the gene matches: 15. Germline V gene data show CDR1 as MDHEN and CDR2 as SYDVKM. There are 14 residues in the CDR3. The CDR3 nucleotides read TGTGCCTCTTCCCTAGCGGCGGACGTTAATACGCAGTATTTT. The encoded protein is CASSLAADVNTQYF.

This clonotype was counted at least ten times. The chain combines TRBV10-3 with TRBJ2-1; a possible D gene is TRBD2 (5 bases). V was trimmed by 0 bases and J by 0 bases, leaving 6 bases between them. The CDR3 contains 15 residues. Germline values: CDR1 ENHRY, CDR2 SYGVKD. Written as DNA, the CDR3 is TGTGCCATCAGTGAGTCTACTAGCTCCTACAATGAGCAGTTCTTC. Protein: CAISESTSSYNEQFF.

This clonotype was counted ten times or more. The chain uses TRBV28 and TRBJ2-7; TRBD1 matches at 7 bases. V gave up 5 bases and J gave up 3 bases; unmatched junction bases: 13. CDR1 and CDR2 from the germline V gene are MDHEN and SYDVKM. The CDR3 loop spans 16 amino acids. The CDR3 DNA sequence: TGTGCCAGCAGTCCATCCAGGGGGACGGGTAGCTACGAGCAGTACGTC. Amino acid sequence: CASSPSRGTGSYEQYV.

This clonotype was counted many times. The chain couples TRBV25-1 to TRBJ1-1, with D uncertain. The V end was cut by 4 bases, the J end by 4 bases, with 13 bases between. CDR3 length: 14 residues. Germline V lookup: CDR1 MGHDK, CDR2 SYGVNS. CDR3 DNA sequence: TGTGCCAGCAGTGCGAAAGGAAACCCCACTGAAGCTTTCTTT. Protein: CASSAKGNPTEAFF.

The chain couples TRBV20-1 to TRBJ2-1; D could derive from TRBD1 or TRBD2 (5 bases each). This CDR3 has 15 amino acids. Germline assignment: CDR1 DFQATT and CDR2 SNEGSKA (reference sequence). The V gene lost 0 bases and the J gene lost 5 bases, with 14 bases spanning the gap. The CDR3 region is CSARDTGLGHNEQFF. In DNA form, the CDR3 reads TGCAGTGCTAGAGATACGGGGCTAGGCCACAATGAGCAGTTCTTC.

Ten or more counts support this clonotype. The chain has TRBV10-3 and TRBJ2-1; 8 bases line up with TRBD2. V lost 3 bases to trimming and J lost 15 bases; unmatched junction nucleotides: 7. This CDR3 comprises 12 residues. CDR1 ENHRY and CDR2 SYGVKD come from the germline V gene. The CDR3 DNA reads TGTGCCATCAGTGAAGCCGGGACTAGTAGGTTCTTC. This translates into CAISEAGTSRFF.

V is TRBV10-3 and J is TRBJ2-5, with D tentatively TRBD2 (7 bases). CDR1 is ENHRY, CDR2 SYGVKD, per germline. Trimming removed 2 bases at V and 5 bases at J, with 15 bases between. This CDR3 contains 15 residues. The CDR3 DNA reads as TGTGCCATCAGTGAGCCCGGGGAGGGGGTGGAGACCCAGTACTTC. Translated: CAISEPGEGVETQYF.

This clonotype was seen many times. The J gene is TRBJ2-7, the V gene TRBV4-2; 8 positions match TRBD2. Trimming at V came to 1 base and at J to 3 bases, leaving 2 bases not matched to a gene. Germline V gene data show CDR1 as LGHNA and CDR2 as YNFKEQ. The CDR3 runs 14 residues. CDR3 bases: TGTGCCAGCAGCCAAGTCCTAGCGGGCTACGAGCAGTACTTC. Translated: CASSQVLAGYEQYF.

This clonotype was detected many times. The V and J genes are TRBV12-3 or TRBV12-4 and TRBJ2-2; D is ambiguous. This CDR3 is 11 amino acids long. V shed 5 bases and J shed 8 bases, with 6 bases lying between them. As DNA, the CDR3 is TGTGCCAGCAGTAGAAGTGGGGAGCTGTTTTTT. Translating it yields CASSRSGELFF.

The sample holds many counts of this clonotype. This chain joins TRBV12-3 or TRBV12-4 and TRBJ2-3; TRBD2 matches 7 bases. CDR3 size: 16 residues. The ends lost 3 bases at V and 0 bases at J; junction bases unmatched: 6. CDR3 in amino acids: CASSFRASGSTDTQYF. CDR3 nucleotides: TGTGCCAGCAGTTTCCGGGCTAGCGGAAGCACAGATACGCAGTATTTT.

This clonotype was seen ten or more times. V and J are TRBV20-1 and TRBJ2-5; tentatively, D is TRBD2 (5 bases). This CDR3 region has 17 residues. In germline, CDR1 is DFQATT, CDR2 SNEGSKA (reference sequence). V lost 0 bases and J lost 2, with 19 bases in between. CDR3 amino acids: CSARDPEFGNQQETQYF. CDR3 bases: TGCAGTGCTAGAGATCCTGAGTTCGGGAACCAACAAGAGACCCAGTACTTC.

This clonotype was counted many times. The chain has TRBV2 and TRBJ2-5; D assignment may be TRBD1 or TRBD2 (5 bases each). CDR1 and CDR2 (germline): SNHLY, FYNNEI. This CDR3 has 13 residues. V dropped 5 bases and J dropped 2 bases, with 9 bases sitting between them. CDR3 region: CASSRGRQETQYF. The CDR3 nucleotides are TGTGCCAGCAGTAGGGGACGGCAAGAGACCCAGTACTTC.

This clonotype was found a few times. This chain links TRBV15 with TRBJ2-7; 7 bases are shared with TRBD1. CDR3 length: 14 residues. Germline V CDR1 and CDR2: LNHNV, YYDKDF (reference sequence). The V and J ends lost 6 bases and 0 bases, in that order; junction bases with no gene match: 5. CDR3: CATSSGGNSYEQYV. The CDR3 coding sequence is TGTGCCACCAGTTCAGGGGGTAACTCCTACGAGCAGTACGTC.

The sample holds many counts of this clonotype. The chain recombines TRBV5-1 with TRBJ2-1; D tentatively reads TRBD1 or TRBD2 (7 bases each). Trimming pared 4 bases from V and 7 bases from J, leaving 21 bases between. The germline gives CDR1 SGHRS, CDR2 YFSETQ. The CDR3 runs to 16 residues. The CDR3 loop is CASSPGLGGLSNEQFF. The CDR3 coding sequence is TGCGCCAGCAGCCCCGGACTAGGGGGCTTGAGTAATGAGCAGTTCTTC.

CDR3 bases: TGTGCCAGCAGCCAGCTGTCTGGGGCGGCGAGCTCCTACGAGCAGTACTTC. It translates to CASSQLSGAASSYEQYF. The rearrangement uses TRBV3-1 and TRBJ2-7, with D perhaps TRBD1 (5 bases). Germline V gives CDR1 LGHDT, CDR2 YNNKEL (reference sequence). The CDR3 loop spans 17 amino acids. Trimming shortened V by 3 bases and J by 0 bases, and 18 bases separated the two germline ends.

The chain couples TRBV28 to TRBJ2-1; maybe TRBD2 (5 bases). Germline CDR1 is MDHEN and CDR2 is SYDVKM. Trimming shortened V by 6 bases and J by 1 base, and 13 bases separated the two germline ends. This CDR3 is 15 amino acids long. The CDR3 region has the DNA TGTGCCAGCAGGTTTGGGAGTGGGTCCTACAATGAGCAGTTCTTC. Translation gives CASRFGSGSYNEQFF.

This clonotype was seen many times. The chain employs TRBV25-1 and TRBJ1-2; D ambiguous. V lost 5 bases and J 5 bases, leaving 6 bases between the germline ends. In germline, CDR1 is MGHDK, CDR2 SYGVNS. The CDR3 consists of 11 residues. The CDR3 spells CASSTNYGYTF. CDR3 nucleotide sequence: TGTGCCAGCAGTACCAATTATGGCTACACCTTC.

This clonotype was seen more than once but under ten times. V usage is TRBV2 and J usage is TRBJ2-5; a weak D match, TRBD2 (5 bases). With 6 bases removed from V and 14 bases from J, the gap between germline ends came to 16 bases. The germline gives CDR1 SNHLY, CDR2 FYNNEI. The CDR3 has 11 residues. CDR3: CASRPPGPGYF. The CDR3 DNA reads as TGTGCCAGCAGGCCCCCGGGCCCGGGATACTTC.

This clonotype was counted ten times or more. V usage is TRBV12-3 or TRBV12-4 and J usage is TRBJ1-1; the D is unclear. V dropped 2 bases and J dropped 1 base, with 8 bases sitting between them. This CDR3 contains 14 residues. The CDR3 nucleotides are TGTGCCAGCAGTTTAAGGACGAGGAACACTGAAGCTTTCTTT. Translated: CASSLRTRNTEAFF.

This clonotype was detected many times. V is TRBV20-1 and J is TRBJ1-1, with 8 bases identical to TRBD1. CDR1 is DFQATT, CDR2 SNEGSKA, per germline (reference sequence). Trimming took 2 bases from V and 4 from J; bases not matched to a gene: 3. The CDR3 has 13 residues. The CDR3 is CSARQGASTEAFF. The CDR3 bases are TGCAGTGCTAGACAGGGGGCTAGCACTGAAGCTTTCTTT.

This chain uses TRBV20-1 with TRBJ2-3; D is uncertain. Trimming removed 3 bases from V and 6 bases from J, with 4 bases in between. Germline V gene lookup returns CDR1 DFQATT and CDR2 SNEGSKA (reference sequence). The CDR3 is 10 amino acids. CDR3 nucleotide sequence: TGCAGTGCTAGCTTGGATACGCAGTATTTT. This translates into CSASLDTQYF.